This T cell receptor (beta chain) was sequenced during a study of T cell responses to AZD1222 COVID-19 vaccine. Findings of the study overall: Distributed over spike, vaccine-associated CD4 TCRs predominated at 160-218 and 743-854. The study sampled repertoires only after the peak T cell response. Spike-specific TCR breadth and depth grew following two AZD1222 doses. White British donors predominated, females outnumbered males, and clonal diversity was possibly underestimated.

Details on this clone: Its antigen is unknown.

TCRdb's copy holds only in-frame clones and misses some; the assay was immunoSEQ multiplex PCR. Of about 84,000 clones detected, 75% to 95% appear once; the ten largest clones hold approximately 10%. The CDR3 spans 14 residues. Trimming removed 3 bases at V and 1 base at J, with 10 bases between. Germline loops: CDR1 SNHLY, CDR2 FYNNEI. This receptor was taken from an adult who received the AZD1222 COVID-19 vaccine. The material was peripheral blood, obtained 28 days after the second AZD1222 dose. The chain carries TRBV2 and TRBJ2-7; D unclear. The CDR3 protein is CASSDLGTSYEQYF. CDR3 in DNA: TGTGCCAGCAGTGATTTGGGTACATCCTACGAGCAGTACTTC.